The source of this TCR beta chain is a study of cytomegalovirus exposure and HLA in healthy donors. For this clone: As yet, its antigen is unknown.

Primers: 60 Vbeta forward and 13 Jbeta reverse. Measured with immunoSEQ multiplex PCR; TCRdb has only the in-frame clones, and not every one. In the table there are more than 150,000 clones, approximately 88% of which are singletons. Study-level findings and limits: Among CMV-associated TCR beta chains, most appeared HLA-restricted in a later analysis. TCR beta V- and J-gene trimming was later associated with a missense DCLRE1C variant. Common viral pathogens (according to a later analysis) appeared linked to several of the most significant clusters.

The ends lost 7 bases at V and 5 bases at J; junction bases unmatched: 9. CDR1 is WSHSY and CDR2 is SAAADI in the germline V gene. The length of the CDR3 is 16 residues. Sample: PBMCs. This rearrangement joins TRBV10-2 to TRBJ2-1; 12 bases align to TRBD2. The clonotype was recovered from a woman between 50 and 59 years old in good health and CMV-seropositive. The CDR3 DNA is TGCGCCAGCACCCCGTGGACTAGCGGGAATCACAATGAGCAGTTCTTC. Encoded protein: CASTPWTSGNHNEQFF.